The source of this T cell receptor (beta chain) is a study of CD8 T cells in Susac syndrome. This CDR3 contains 13 residues. Germline values: CDR1 SGHRS, CDR2 YFSETQ. Deletions cut 0 bases from V and 2 bases from J, with 3 bases between. Reverse transcription of about 0.5 to 1 ug RNA was carried out with random hexamers. TCRdb reprocessed the immunoSEQ multiplex PCR reads with MiXCR, giving one entry per CDR3 protein. Of 150,000 to 200,000 distinct CDR3 sequences listed, roughly 94% are singletons. The receptor's source is a human donor with multiple sclerosis. Sequenced material: CD4+ T cells from PBMCs. The chain joins TRBV5-1 to TRBJ1-3; the D is unclear. The DNA of the CDR3 is TGCGCCAGCAGCTTGGACCCTGGAAACACCATATATTTT. This codes for CASSLDPGNTIYF.